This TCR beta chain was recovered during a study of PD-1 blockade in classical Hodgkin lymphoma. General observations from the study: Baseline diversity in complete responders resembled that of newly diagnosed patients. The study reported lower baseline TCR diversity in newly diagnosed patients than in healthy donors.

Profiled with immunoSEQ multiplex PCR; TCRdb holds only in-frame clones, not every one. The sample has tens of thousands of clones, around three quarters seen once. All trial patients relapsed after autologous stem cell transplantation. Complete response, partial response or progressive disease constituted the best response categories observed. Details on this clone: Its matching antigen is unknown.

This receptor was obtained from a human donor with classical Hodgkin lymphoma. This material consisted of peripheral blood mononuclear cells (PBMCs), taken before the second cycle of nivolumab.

The CDR3 DNA reads TGTGCCAGTAGTAGGGGAAGACAGGAGTATAATTCACCCCTCCACTTT. It translates to CASSRGRQEYNSPLHF. This chain links TRBV19 with TRBJ1-6, with TRBD1 as a possible D gene (6 bases). The CDR3 is 16 residues long. Germline V gene lookup returns CDR1 LNHDA and CDR2 SQIVND (reference sequence). Trimming took off 4 bases at V and 4 bases at J, with 14 bases between the two ends. Drawing the rest from reference TRBV19 and TRBJ1-6, the complete variable domain is DGGITQSPKYLFRKEGQNVTLSCEQNLNHDAMYWYRQDPGQGLRLIYYSQIVNDFQKGDIAEGYSVSREKKESFPLTVTSAQKNPTAFYLCASSRGRQEYNSPLHFGNGTRLTVT.